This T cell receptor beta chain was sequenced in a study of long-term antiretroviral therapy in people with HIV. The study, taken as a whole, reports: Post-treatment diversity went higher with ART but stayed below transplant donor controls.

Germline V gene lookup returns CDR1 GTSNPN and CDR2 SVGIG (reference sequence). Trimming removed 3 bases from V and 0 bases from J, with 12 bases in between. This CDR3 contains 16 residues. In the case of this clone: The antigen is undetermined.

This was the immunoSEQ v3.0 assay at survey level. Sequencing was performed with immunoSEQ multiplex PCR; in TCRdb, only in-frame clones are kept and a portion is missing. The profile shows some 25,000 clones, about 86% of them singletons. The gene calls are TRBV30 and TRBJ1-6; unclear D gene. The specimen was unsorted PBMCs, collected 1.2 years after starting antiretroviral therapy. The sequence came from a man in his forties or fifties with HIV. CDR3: CAWSRRLSSYNSPLHF. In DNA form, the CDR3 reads TGTGCCTGGAGCAGGAGGTTAAGCTCCTATAATTCACCCCTCCACTTT.